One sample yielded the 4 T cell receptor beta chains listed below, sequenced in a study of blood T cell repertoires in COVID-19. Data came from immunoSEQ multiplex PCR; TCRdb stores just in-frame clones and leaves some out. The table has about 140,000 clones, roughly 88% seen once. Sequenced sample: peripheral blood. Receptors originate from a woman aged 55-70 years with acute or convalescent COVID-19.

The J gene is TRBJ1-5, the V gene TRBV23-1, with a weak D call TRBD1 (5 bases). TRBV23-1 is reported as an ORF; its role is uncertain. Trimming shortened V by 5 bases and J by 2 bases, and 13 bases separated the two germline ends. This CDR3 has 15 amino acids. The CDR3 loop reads CASSKRGIGNQPQHF. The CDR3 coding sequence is TGCGCCAGCAGTAAGCGGGGGATCGGCAATCAGCCCCAGCATTTT.

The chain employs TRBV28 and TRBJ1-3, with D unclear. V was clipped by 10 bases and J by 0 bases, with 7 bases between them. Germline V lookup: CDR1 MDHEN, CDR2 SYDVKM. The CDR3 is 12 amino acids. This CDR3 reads CATRDSGNTIYF. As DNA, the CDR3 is TGTGCCACCCGGGACTCTGGAAACACCATATATTTT.

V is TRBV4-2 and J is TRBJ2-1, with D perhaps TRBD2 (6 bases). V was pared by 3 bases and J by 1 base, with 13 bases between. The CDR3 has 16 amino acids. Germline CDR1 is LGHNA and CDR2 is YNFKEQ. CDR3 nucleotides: TGTGCCAGCAGCCACCGGACGGGGGTTTCCTACAATGAGCAGTTCTTC. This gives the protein CASSHRTGVSYNEQFF.

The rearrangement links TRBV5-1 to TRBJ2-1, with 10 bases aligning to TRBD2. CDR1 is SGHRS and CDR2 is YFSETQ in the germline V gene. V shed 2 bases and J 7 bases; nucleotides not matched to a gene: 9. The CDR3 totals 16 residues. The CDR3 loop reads CASSFSLAGATNEQFF. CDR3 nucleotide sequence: TGCGCCAGCAGCTTCAGCCTAGCGGGGGCGACGAATGAGCAGTTCTTC. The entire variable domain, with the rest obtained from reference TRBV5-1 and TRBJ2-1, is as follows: KAGVTQTPRYLIKTRGQQVTLSCSPISGHRSVSWYQQTPGQGLQFLFEYFSETQRNKGNFPGRFSGRQFSNSRSEMNVSTLELGDSALYLCASSFSLAGATNEQFFGPGTRLTVL.